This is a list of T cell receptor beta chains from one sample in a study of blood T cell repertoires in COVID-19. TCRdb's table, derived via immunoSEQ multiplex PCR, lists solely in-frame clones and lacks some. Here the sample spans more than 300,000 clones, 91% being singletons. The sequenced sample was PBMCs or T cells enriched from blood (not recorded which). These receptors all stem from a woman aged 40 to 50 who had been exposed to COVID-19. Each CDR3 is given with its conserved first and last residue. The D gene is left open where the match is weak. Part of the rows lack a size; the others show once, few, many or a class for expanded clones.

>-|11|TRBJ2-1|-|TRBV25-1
CASSELTGQFF
TGTGCCAGCAGTGAATTGACAGGACAGTTCTTC
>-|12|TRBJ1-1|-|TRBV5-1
CASSFGNTEAFF
TGCGCCAGCAGCTTCGGGAACACTGAAGCTTTCTTT
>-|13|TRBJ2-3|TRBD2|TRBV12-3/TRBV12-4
CAISSGETDTQYF
TGTGCCATCTCGAGCGGGGAAACAGATACGCAGTATTTT
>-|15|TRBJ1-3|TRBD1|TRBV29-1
CSAQGLGQGGGGLYF
TGCAGCGCCCAAGGATTGGGACAGGGGGGAGGGGGATTATATTTT
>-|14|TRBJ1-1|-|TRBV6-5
CASSTDRANTEAFF
TGTGCCAGCAGTACCGACAGAGCGAACACTGAAGCTTTCTTT
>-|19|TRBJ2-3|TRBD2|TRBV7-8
CASSARTFPLAGSTDTQYF
TGTGCCAGCAGCGCCCGGACCTTTCCCCTAGCGGGAAGCACAGATACGCAGTATTTT
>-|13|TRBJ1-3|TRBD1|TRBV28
CASSLRGRDTIYF
TGTGCCAGCAGTTTGAGGGGGCGCGACACCATATATTTT
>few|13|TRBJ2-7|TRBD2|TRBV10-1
CASSQGLAYEQYF
TGCGCCAGCAGTCAAGGACTAGCCTACGAGCAGTACTTC
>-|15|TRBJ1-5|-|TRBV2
CASLPGDGVNQPQHF
TGTGCCAGCCTCCCCGGGGATGGGGTTAATCAGCCCCAGCATTTT
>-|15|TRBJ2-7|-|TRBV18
CASSPGRGLSYEQYF
TGTGCCAGCTCACCGGGGCGGGGCCTATCCTACGAGCAGTACTTC
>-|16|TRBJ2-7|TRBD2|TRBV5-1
CASRGSLAGSSYEQYF
TGCGCCAGCAGAGGAAGCCTAGCGGGGTCCTCCTACGAGCAGTACTTC
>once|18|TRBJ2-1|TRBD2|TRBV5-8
CASSRSGLAGGSYNEQFF
TGTGCCAGCAGCCGTTCGGGACTAGCGGGAGGCTCCTACAATGAGCAGTTCTTC
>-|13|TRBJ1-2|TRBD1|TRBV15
CATSRTGDYGYTF
TGTGCCACCAGCAGAACAGGGGACTATGGCTACACCTTC
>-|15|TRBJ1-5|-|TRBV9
CASSVEGQPNQPQHF
TGTGCCAGCAGCGTAGAAGGACAGCCCAATCAGCCCCAGCATTTT
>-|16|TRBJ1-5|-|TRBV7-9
CASSLAIPGSNQPQHF
TGTGCCAGCAGCTTAGCCATTCCCGGGTCCAATCAGCCCCAGCATTTT
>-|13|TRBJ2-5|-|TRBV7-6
CASSEGLGETQYF
TGTGCCAGCAGCGAAGGACTGGGGGAGACCCAGTACTTC
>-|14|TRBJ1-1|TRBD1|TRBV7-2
CASGQTGGSTEAFF
TGTGCCAGCGGACAGACAGGGGGAAGCACTGAAGCTTTCTTT
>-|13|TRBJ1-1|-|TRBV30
CAWMLQLNTEAFF
TGTGCCTGGATGCTACAGTTGAACACTGAAGCTTTCTTT
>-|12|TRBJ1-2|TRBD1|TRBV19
CASTGTGYGYTF
TGTGCCAGTACCGGGACAGGTTATGGCTACACCTTC
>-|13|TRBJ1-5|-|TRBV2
CASSEERDQPQHF
TGTGCCAGCAGTGAAGAGCGGGATCAGCCCCAGCATTTT
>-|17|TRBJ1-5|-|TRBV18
CASSPVAPGVGNQPQHF
TGTGCCAGCTCACCAGTTGCCCCGGGAGTCGGCAATCAGCCCCAGCATTTT
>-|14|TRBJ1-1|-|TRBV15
CATSRGGGDTEAFF
TGTGCCACCAGCAGAGGTGGAGGGGACACTGAAGCTTTCTTT
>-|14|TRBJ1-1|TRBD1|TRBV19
CASSGDRDDGEAFF
TGTGCCAGTAGTGGGGACAGGGATGACGGTGAAGCTTTCTTT
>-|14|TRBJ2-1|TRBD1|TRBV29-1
CSVMGQGSYNEQFF
TGCAGCGTGATGGGACAGGGTTCCTACAATGAGCAGTTCTTC
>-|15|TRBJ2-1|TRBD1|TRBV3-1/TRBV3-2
CASSQDRDRGNEQFF
TGTGCCAGCAGCCAAGATCGGGACAGGGGGAATGAGCAGTTCTTC
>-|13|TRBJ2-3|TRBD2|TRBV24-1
CATSVAGTDTQYF
TGTGCCACCAGTGTAGCGGGAACAGATACGCAGTATTTT
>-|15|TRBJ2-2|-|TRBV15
CATSRTRGVTGELFF
TGTGCCACCAGCCGAACCAGGGGGGTCACCGGGGAGCTGTTTTTT
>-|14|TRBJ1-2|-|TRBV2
CASSERQGNYGYTF
TGTGCCAGCAGTGAACGGCAGGGGAACTATGGCTACACCTTC
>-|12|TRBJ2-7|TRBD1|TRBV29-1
CSVGTGTYEQYF
TGCAGCGTCGGGACAGGTACCTACGAGCAGTACTTC
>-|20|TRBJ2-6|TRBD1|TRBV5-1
CASSFSPGTGGRSGANVLTF
TGCGCCAGCAGCTTCTCACCCGGGACAGGGGGCCGCTCTGGGGCCAACGTCCTGACTTTC
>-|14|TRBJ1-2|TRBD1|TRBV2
CASSLGQGNYGYTF
TGTGCCAGCAGCCTTGGACAGGGTAACTATGGCTACACCTTC
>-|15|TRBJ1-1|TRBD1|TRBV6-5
CASRAGTGSGTEAFF
TGTGCCAGCAGGGCCGGGACAGGGAGTGGCACTGAAGCTTTCTTT
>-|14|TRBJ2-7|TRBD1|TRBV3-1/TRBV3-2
CASSKTGTAYEQYF
TGTGCCAGCAGCAAAACCGGGACAGCCTACGAGCAGTACTTC
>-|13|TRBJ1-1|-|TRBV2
CASSNQGDTEAFF
TGTGCCAGCAGTAACCAAGGGGACACTGAAGCTTTCTTT
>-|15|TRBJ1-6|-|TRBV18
CASSAWRADASPLHF
TGTGCCAGCTCGGCCTGGCGGGCGGATGCTTCACCCCTCCACTTT
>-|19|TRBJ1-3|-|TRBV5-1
CASSLAVPGTFSSGNTIYF
TGCGCCAGCAGCTTGGCAGTTCCAGGAACCTTCTCCTCTGGAAACACCATATATTTT
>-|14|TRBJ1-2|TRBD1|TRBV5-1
CASSPGQGLDGYTF
TGCGCCAGCAGCCCGGGACAGGGGTTGGATGGCTACACCTTC
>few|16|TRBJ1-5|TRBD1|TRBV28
CASSLRQGQGNQPQHF
TGTGCCAGCAGTTTACGACAGGGCCAGGGCAATCAGCCCCAGCATTTT
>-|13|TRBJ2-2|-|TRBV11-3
CASSSGETGELFF
TGTGCCAGCAGCTCAGGGGAAACCGGGGAGCTGTTTTTT
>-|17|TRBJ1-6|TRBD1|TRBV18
CASSLLDRGSHGWALHF
TGTGCCAGCTCACTGTTAGACAGGGGTTCCCACGGTTGGGCCCTCCACTTT
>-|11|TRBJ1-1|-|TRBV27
CASNQGKEAFF
TGTGCCAGCAACCAGGGGAAGGAAGCTTTCTTT
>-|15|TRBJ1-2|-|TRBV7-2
CASSLVSAEGGGYTF
TGTGCCAGCAGCTTGGTCTCCGCCGAGGGAGGCGGCTACACCTTC
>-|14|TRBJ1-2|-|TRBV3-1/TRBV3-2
CASSHTPGVYGYTF
TGTGCCAGCAGCCACACCCCAGGGGTCTATGGCTACACCTTC
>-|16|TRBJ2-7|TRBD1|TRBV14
CASSPTRGDSSYEQYF
TGTGCCAGCAGCCCCACTCGAGGGGACAGTTCCTACGAGCAGTACTTC
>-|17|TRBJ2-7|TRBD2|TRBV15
CATSRDNRGLAGGEQYF
TGTGCCACCAGCAGAGATAATAGGGGACTAGCGGGTGGCGAGCAGTACTTC
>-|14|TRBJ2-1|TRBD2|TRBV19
CASSITTIAGEQFF
TGTGCCAGTAGTATCACCACCATAGCGGGAGAGCAGTTCTTC
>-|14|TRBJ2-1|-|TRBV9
CASSVDWGTPRKFF
TGTGCCAGCAGCGTAGATTGGGGGACACCGCGTAAGTTCTTC
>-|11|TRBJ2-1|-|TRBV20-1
CSARDPQEGLF
TGCAGTGCTAGAGATCCCCAGGAGGGTCTCTTC
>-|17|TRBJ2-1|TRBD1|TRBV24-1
CATSGYEGGIRYNEQFF
TGTGCCACCAGTGGCTATGAAGGGGGCATACGGTACAATGAGCAGTTCTTC
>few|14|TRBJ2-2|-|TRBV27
CASSLEGYTGELFF
TGTGCCAGCAGTTTAGAGGGATACACCGGGGAGCTGTTTTTT